A selection of T cell receptor beta chains follows, all from one sample in a study of blood T cell repertoires in COVID-19. Only in-frame clones appear in the TCRdb table, and some are missing; sequencing was by immunoSEQ multiplex PCR. The table records approximately 350,000 clones, about 89% of them present only once. The specimen was peripheral blood. Every receptor here comes from a woman aged 45-59 years with COVID-19, enrolled during active disease. Both conserved end residues are part of each CDR3. The order of the fields is J gene, D gene, clone size, V gene, CDR3 protein, CDR3 DNA. A D gene is named only where the DNA matches it firmly. The size field is filled for only some rows; it gives once, few, many or a size class.

J: TRBJ2-5; D: TRBD2; size: .; V: TRBV5-1; CDR3: CASSFRTSGRGGETQYF; DNA: TGCGCCAGCAGCTTTCGAACTAGCGGGAGGGGAGGGGAGACCCAGTACTTC
J: TRBJ2-7; D: TRBD1; size: .; V: TRBV24-1; CDR3: CATSAGDSGGNREQYF; DNA: TGTGCCACCAGTGCTGGGGACAGTGGGGGTAATCGCGAGCAGTACTTC
J: TRBJ2-2; D: TRBD2; size: few; V: TRBV10-2; CDR3: CASRLAGGRTGELFF; DNA: TGCGCCAGCAGACTAGCGGGAGGGCGTACCGGGGAGCTGTTTTTT
J: TRBJ2-3; D: TRBD2; size: .; V: TRBV4-1; CDR3: CASSQESGTSGRAGADTQYF; DNA: TGCGCCAGCAGCCAAGAGAGCGGGACTAGCGGGAGGGCCGGGGCAGATACGCAGTATTTT
J: TRBJ2-3; D: TRBD2; size: few; V: TRBV2; CDR3: CASSVAGVIDTQYF; DNA: TGTGCCAGCAGTGTAGCGGGAGTAATAGATACGCAGTATTTT
J: TRBJ1-4; D: .; size: .; V: TRBV2; CDR3: CASSEEGRKLFF; DNA: TGTGCCAGCAGTGAGGAGGGTCGAAAACTGTTTTTT
J: TRBJ2-1; D: TRBD1; size: .; V: TRBV19; CDR3: CASRDRAYNEQFF; DNA: TGTGCCAGCCGGGACAGGGCCTACAATGAGCAGTTCTTC
J: TRBJ1-4; D: .; size: .; V: TRBV30; CDR3: CAWSLLEKLFF; DNA: TGTGCCTGGAGTCTCTTGGAAAAACTGTTTTTT
J: TRBJ1-2; D: TRBD1; size: .; V: TRBV11-3; CDR3: CASSLEWTGTYGYTF; DNA: TGTGCCAGCAGCTTAGAGTGGACAGGGACCTATGGCTACACCTTC
J: TRBJ1-3; D: .; size: .; V: TRBV11-3; CDR3: CASSSGNTIYF; DNA: TGTGCCAGCAGCTCAGGAAACACCATATATTTT
J: TRBJ2-7; D: TRBD2; size: .; V: TRBV4-2; CDR3: CASSQRVGTSGRYEQYF; DNA: TGTGCCAGCAGCCAGAGGGTCGGGACTAGCGGGAGATACGAGCAGTACTTC
J: TRBJ2-3; D: TRBD1; size: .; V: TRBV11-3; CDR3: CASSLEGQHTDTQYF; DNA: TGTGCCAGCAGCTTAGAGGGACAGCACACAGATACGCAGTATTTT
J: TRBJ1-2; D: .; size: .; V: TRBV27; CDR3: CASSLSGRGSYGYTF; DNA: TGTGCCAGCAGTTTATCGGGCAGGGGCTCCTATGGCTACACCTTC
J: TRBJ1-1; D: .; size: .; V: TRBV13; CDR3: CASSSGSSGSAFF; DNA: TGTGCCAGCAGCTCCGGCTCTTCGGGGTCAGCTTTCTTT
J: TRBJ2-7; D: TRBD2; size: .; V: TRBV5-1; CDR3: CASRPHLLGLAVYEQYF; DNA: TGCGCCAGCAGACCCCATCTCTTGGGACTAGCGGTCTACGAGCAGTACTTC
J: TRBJ1-1; D: TRBD1; size: .; V: TRBV29-1; CDR3: CSVEDGPSGDSTFPNTEAFF; DNA: TGCAGCGTTGAAGACGGACCCTCGGGGGACAGCACCTTTCCTAACACTGAAGCTTTCTTT
J: TRBJ2-7; D: TRBD2; size: .; V: TRBV5-1; CDR3: CASSQAGGYEQYF; DNA: TGCGCCAGCAGCCAAGCGGGAGGCTACGAGCAGTACTTC
J: TRBJ2-7; D: TRBD1; size: few; V: TRBV4-1; CDR3: CASSQKPGQGASEQYF; DNA: TGCGCCAGCAGCCAAAAACCGGGACAGGGGGCGTCCGAGCAGTACTTC
J: TRBJ2-5; D: TRBD2; size: .; V: TRBV12-5; CDR3: CASGLAHGGETQYF; DNA: TGTGCTAGTGGTTTGGCCCACGGGGGGGAGACCCAGTACTTC
J: TRBJ1-2; D: .; size: .; V: TRBV3-1/TRBV3-2; CDR3: CASSQNRRYTF; DNA: TGTGCCAGCAGCCAAAACAGGCGCTACACCTTC
J: TRBJ1-2; D: .; size: many; V: TRBV2; CDR3: CASSDSPGPTYGYTF; DNA: TGTGCCAGCAGTGATTCACCAGGGCCTACCTATGGCTACACCTTC
J: TRBJ2-1; D: TRBD2; size: .; V: TRBV7-3; CDR3: CASSFVQAGEVEQFF; DNA: TGTGCCAGCAGCTTCGTCCAAGCGGGAGAGGTTGAGCAGTTCTTC
J: TRBJ1-1; D: TRBD1; size: .; V: TRBV15; CDR3: CATSRDRVWDRGMNTEAFF; DNA: TGTGCCACCAGCAGAGATAGGGTGTGGGACAGGGGGATGAACACTGAAGCTTTCTTT
J: TRBJ2-1; D: TRBD2; size: .; V: TRBV19; CDR3: CASSMGGGVYNEQFF; DNA: TGTGCCAGTAGTATGGGGGGAGGGGTCTACAATGAGCAGTTCTTC
J: TRBJ2-4; D: .; size: .; V: TRBV5-6; CDR3: CASSGAQQNIQYF; DNA: TGTGCCAGCAGCGGGGCACAGCAAAACATTCAGTACTTC
J: TRBJ1-4; D: .; size: .; V: TRBV7-2; CDR3: CASSRATNEKLFF; DNA: TGTGCCAGCAGCCGGGCAACTAATGAAAAACTGTTTTTT
J: TRBJ2-7; D: .; size: .; V: TRBV27; CDR3: CASSLLPGDLNEQYF; DNA: TGTGCCAGCAGTTTACTTCCAGGGGACCTCAACGAGCAGTACTTC
J: TRBJ1-2; D: TRBD1; size: .; V: TRBV7-8; CDR3: CASSLQDRGSYGYTF; DNA: TGTGCCAGCAGCTTACAAGACAGGGGAAGCTATGGCTACACCTTC
J: TRBJ2-3; D: .; size: .; V: TRBV3-1/TRBV3-2; CDR3: CASSSGGRGSTDTQYF; DNA: TGTGCCAGCAGCTCAGGGGGGCGGGGAAGCACAGATACGCAGTATTTT
J: TRBJ1-1; D: TRBD1; size: .; V: TRBV4-3; CDR3: CASSRQQGLNTEAFF; DNA: TGCGCCAGCAGCCGCCAACAGGGGCTGAACACTGAAGCTTTCTTT
J: TRBJ2-3; D: .; size: .; V: TRBV20-1; CDR3: CSASSTSYTDTQYF; DNA: TGCAGTGCTAGTTCTACTTCGTACACAGATACGCAGTATTTT
J: TRBJ1-2; D: TRBD1; size: .; V: TRBV19; CDR3: CASSPGGSYGYTF; DNA: TGTGCCAGTAGTCCAGGGGGATCCTATGGCTACACCTTC
J: TRBJ1-6; D: .; size: .; V: TRBV12-5; CDR3: CASGLVPGGLSYNSPLHF; DNA: TGTGCTAGTGGTTTGGTCCCCGGAGGTCTCTCCTATAATTCACCCCTCCACTTT
J: TRBJ1-1; D: TRBD1; size: .; V: TRBV6-2/TRBV6-3; CDR3: CASSPQGANTEAFF; DNA: TGTGCCAGCAGTCCACAGGGGGCGAACACTGAAGCTTTCTTT
J: TRBJ1-2; D: TRBD1; size: .; V: TRBV28; CDR3: CASSRQGPYGYTF; DNA: TGTGCCAGCAGTCGACAGGGGCCCTATGGCTACACCTTC
J: TRBJ1-1; D: .; size: .; V: TRBV18; CDR3: CASSPGAMNTEAFF; DNA: TGTGCCAGCTCACCTGGGGCAATGAACACTGAAGCTTTCTTT
J: TRBJ2-3; D: TRBD1; size: once; V: TRBV7-2; CDR3: CASSLQTGGADTQYF; DNA: TGTGCCAGCAGCTTACAGACAGGGGGCGCAGATACGCAGTATTTT
J: TRBJ1-2; D: .; size: few; V: TRBV5-6; CDR3: CASSFSRAGYTF; DNA: TGTGCCAGCAGCTTTTCCAGGGCTGGCTACACCTTC
J: TRBJ1-5; D: TRBD1; size: .; V: TRBV27; CDR3: CASSLTGGWGPQHF; DNA: TGTGCCAGCAGTCTTACAGGGGGCTGGGGGCCCCAGCATTTT
J: TRBJ1-2; D: .; size: .; V: TRBV2; CDR3: CASRRDGGYTF; DNA: TGTGCCAGCAGGCGGGACGGAGGCTACACCTTC
J: TRBJ2-5; D: TRBD1; size: .; V: TRBV6-2/TRBV6-3; CDR3: CASSYVRGPGTQYF; DNA: TGTGCCAGCAGTTACGTCAGGGGGCCGGGGACCCAGTACTTC
J: TRBJ2-1; D: TRBD2; size: few; V: TRBV30; CDR3: CAWREAGGRWQFF; DNA: TGTGCCTGGAGAGAGGCGGGAGGGAGATGGCAGTTCTTC
J: TRBJ2-2; D: .; size: few; V: TRBV5-6; CDR3: CASSLDRGTMTGELFF; DNA: TGTGCCAGCAGCTTGGATCGGGGAACCATGACCGGGGAGCTGTTTTTT